These T cell receptor beta chains were read from a single sample in a study of shared clonotypes between healthy human individuals. Produced via immunoSEQ multiplex PCR; TCRdb's table is partial and in-frame only. The sample lists roughly 2,000,000 clones, 93% occurring once. The specimen was naive CD8+ T cells from PBMCs. The receptors were sampled from a man between 18 and 29 years old in good health. Some clones in this sample may be carry-over from other donors' samples. The CDR3 runs from the conserved cysteine through the conserved F or W. A D gene is named only where the DNA matches it firmly. Expanded clones are given a class, and other clones once, few, many or no size at all.

V,J,size,D,DNA,CDR3
TRBV5-1,TRBJ2-3,NA,NA,TGCGCCAGCAGCTTGGCCCCAGGAGCTAGCACAGATACGCAGTATTTT,CASSLAPGASTDTQYF
TRBV13,TRBJ1-2,NA,TRBD1,TGTGCCAGCAGCTCACAGGGGAGGGATGGCTACACCTTC,CASSSQGRDGYTF
TRBV7-3,TRBJ2-7,NA,NA,TGTGCCAGCAGCGTGTATCAGGGATATGAGCAGTACTTC,CASSVYQGYEQYF
TRBV7-6,TRBJ2-1,NA,TRBD2,TGTGCCAGCAGCTCCTCTAGCGGGAGGGCCGTGAATGAGCAGTTCTTC,CASSSSSGRAVNEQFF
TRBV5-1,TRBJ2-3,NA,NA,TGCGCCAGCAGCCTCTCCCGTGAGCGCAACACAGATACGCAGTATTTT,CASSLSRERNTDTQYF
TRBV27,TRBJ2-5,NA,NA,TGTGCCAGCAGTTTATCAGGCAGGGAGCAAGAGACCCAGTACTTC,CASSLSGREQETQYF
TRBV7-2,TRBJ2-5,once,TRBD1,TGTGCCAGCAGCTCCCGGGAACAGGGGGCCGGCGAGACCCAGTACTTC,CASSSREQGAGETQYF
TRBV5-5,TRBJ2-1,NA,NA,TGTGCCAGCAGACCCTGGGAGCGGGCATACTCCTACAATGAGCAGTTCTTC,CASRPWERAYSYNEQFF
TRBV4-3,TRBJ2-3,once,TRBD2,TGCGCCAGCAGCCAAGCTAGCGGGAGTCGCACAGATACGCAGTATTTT,CASSQASGSRTDTQYF
TRBV7-3,TRBJ2-3,NA,NA,TGTGCCAGCAGCGACGGACGCGCCCTAGCGCAGTATTTT,CASSDGRALAQYF
TRBV4-1,TRBJ1-1,once,NA,TGCGCCAGCAGCCAAGAGGGGGGGGATTTCACTGAAGCTTTCTTT,CASSQEGGDFTEAFF
TRBV30,TRBJ1-1,NA,NA,TGTGCCTGGAGTGTAGCGGGGAACACTGAAGCTTTCTTT,CAWSVAGNTEAFF
TRBV9,TRBJ2-2,NA,TRBD2,TGTGCCAGCAGCGCCCTCGGGCTAGCGGGAGTTGGGGAGCTGTTTTTT,CASSALGLAGVGELFF
TRBV10-3,TRBJ2-1,NA,NA,TGTGCCATCAGTGAGTCGACGGCCGTCAGGAATGAGCAGTTCTTC,CAISESTAVRNEQFF
TRBV2,TRBJ1-1,once,TRBD1,TGTGCCAGCAGCCAAATAGGGACAGGGGGAATGAACACTGAAGCTTTCTTT,CASSQIGTGGMNTEAFF
TRBV7-9,TRBJ2-3,NA,NA,TGTGCCAGCAGCTTGGGCCAGGTAACAGATACGCAGTATTTT,CASSLGQVTDTQYF
TRBV4-1,TRBJ2-7,NA,NA,TGCGCCAGCAGCCAAGAGATCACGCTAAGCTCCTACGAGCAGTACTTC,CASSQEITLSSYEQYF
TRBV28,TRBJ1-1,once,NA,TGTGCCAGCAGTTTATATACAGGTTCAACTGAAGCTTTCTTT,CASSLYTGSTEAFF
TRBV9,TRBJ1-5,NA,NA,TGTGCCAGCAGCTCACAGGGAGTGGCCAATCAGCCCCAGCATTTT,CASSSQGVANQPQHF
TRBV19,TRBJ1-1,few,NA,TGTGCCAGTAGTGTTGAGAGGACTGAAGCTTTCTTT,CASSVERTEAFF
TRBV6-5,TRBJ2-2,NA,TRBD1,TGTGCCAGCAGTTACCGGGACAGTTTCTGGGAGCTGTTTTTT,CASSYRDSFWELFF
TRBV5-4,TRBJ2-1,NA,TRBD2,TGTGCCAGCAGCCTCAAGCGGGAGCTCTCCTACAATGAGCAGTTCTTC,CASSLKRELSYNEQFF
TRBV14,TRBJ2-7,NA,NA,TGTGCCAGCAGAGGAACGGGGGCGTACGAGCAGTACTTC,CASRGTGAYEQYF
TRBV19,TRBJ2-4,NA,NA,TGTGCCAGTAGTCAGGAAGTACTGGACATTCAGTACTTC,CASSQEVLDIQYF
TRBV27,TRBJ1-1,NA,NA,TGTGCCAGCTCCATCGGTGGCTCGAACACTGAAGCTTTCTTT,CASSIGGSNTEAFF
TRBV4-1,TRBJ2-7,NA,NA,TGCGCCAGCAGCTCTCAATCGAGGGGAGGTAGGGACGAGCAGTACTTC,CASSSQSRGGRDEQYF
TRBV28,TRBJ1-1,NA,NA,TGTGCCAGCACCCTTTCAGCCAGCGCCTACACTGAAGCTTTCTTT,CASTLSASAYTEAFF
TRBV11-2,TRBJ1-4,NA,TRBD1,TGTGCCAGCAGACTCGGACAGGGAAGGGAAAAACTGTTTTTT,CASRLGQGREKLFF
TRBV9,TRBJ2-5,NA,NA,TGTGCCAGCAGCTCCGAGAACAGTGAAGAGACCCAGTACTTC,CASSSENSEETQYF
TRBV29-1,TRBJ2-7,NA,NA,TGCAGCGTGGTTACCGGGACCCCCGAAAGACCCTACGAGCAGTACTTC,CSVVTGTPERPYEQYF
TRBV4-3,TRBJ1-3,NA,NA,TGCGCCAGCAGCCAAGGTAAAGGGTTCGGAAACACCATATATTTT,CASSQGKGFGNTIYF
TRBV13,TRBJ2-7,NA,TRBD1,TGTGCCAGCAGCTCAAGACAGGGGGCTGTGGACTACGAGCAGTACTTC,CASSSRQGAVDYEQYF
TRBV4-3,TRBJ2-5,NA,NA,TGCGCCAGCAGCCAAGATCCAGGCAGGTCTCCCCAAGAGACCCAGTACTTC,CASSQDPGRSPQETQYF
TRBV19,TRBJ2-1,NA,NA,TGTGCCACTCGCGACAGGATCCTTCAGTCCTACAATGAGCAGTTCTTC,CATRDRILQSYNEQFF
TRBV4-1,TRBJ1-1,once,NA,TGCGCCAGCAGCCAAGATTTAGGGGGTATTCGGGTGAACACTGAAGCTTTCTTT,CASSQDLGGIRVNTEAFF
TRBV9,TRBJ2-7,NA,NA,TGTGCCAGCAGCGTAGTGGCTAGCGCCTACGAGCAGTACTTC,CASSVVASAYEQYF
TRBV27,TRBJ2-1,NA,NA,TGTGCCAGCAGTCCCCATCGGTGGGAGCAGTTCTTC,CASSPHRWEQFF
TRBV27,TRBJ1-2,NA,TRBD1,TGTGCCAGCTGGGACAGGGGAGCCTATGGCTACACCTTC,CASWDRGAYGYTF
TRBV7-9,TRBJ1-5,NA,NA,TGTGCCAGCAGCCCACCGGGAAGTAGCAATCAGCCCCAGCATTTT,CASSPPGSSNQPQHF
TRBV25-1,TRBJ2-3,NA,NA,TGTGCCAGCAGTGGGACACCTACGCAGTATTTT,CASSGTPTQYF
TRBV27,TRBJ1-2,NA,NA,TGTGCCAGCAGTACCCAGGGATATGGCTACACCTTC,CASSTQGYGYTF
TRBV15,TRBJ2-7,NA,NA,TGTGCCACCAGCAGCATCGGCCTGGATTTGAGCGAGCAGTACTTC,CATSSIGLDLSEQYF
TRBV5-4,TRBJ1-1,once,NA,TGTGCCAGCAGCTTGCCTCAAGGACCGAACACTGAAGCTTTCTTT,CASSLPQGPNTEAFF
TRBV28,TRBJ2-5,NA,TRBD2,TGTGCCAGCCTCCCTGGGGCTAGCGGGATCCAAGAGACCCAGTACTTC,CASLPGASGIQETQYF
TRBV27,TRBJ1-1,NA,NA,TGTGCCAGCCGTTTAGGAGGGGCGAACACTGAAGCTTTCTTT,CASRLGGANTEAFF
TRBV9,TRBJ2-1,NA,NA,TGTGCCAGCAGCGTAGTATCGCGGGACAATGAGCAGTTCTTC,CASSVVSRDNEQFF
TRBV29-1,TRBJ2-7,NA,NA,TGCAGCGTGGTTGACGCTCCATACTCCTACGAGCAGTACTTC,CSVVDAPYSYEQYF
TRBV27,TRBJ2-5,NA,NA,TGTGCCAGCAGTTTATCGTATTCCGGGGGCAGAGAGACCCAGTACTTC,CASSLSYSGGRETQYF
TRBV9,TRBJ2-1,NA,NA,TGTGCCAGCAGCGCCTTTCGGGGCGGAAGAAATGAGCAGTTCTTC,CASSAFRGGRNEQFF
TRBV29-1,TRBJ1-2,NA,NA,TGCAGCGTTGTGGTTGGCGGCTATGGCTACACCTTC,CSVVVGGYGYTF
TRBV5-6,TRBJ2-7,NA,TRBD2,TGTGCCAGCAGCTGGCGACTAGCGGCAGCTTACGAGCAGTACTTC,CASSWRLAAAYEQYF